The 23 T cell receptor beta chains below all came from one sample that was sequenced in a study of T cell responses to AZD1222 COVID-19 vaccine. Generated by immunoSEQ multiplex PCR, the TCRdb table keeps only in-frame clones and is missing some. The table lists 150,000 or so clones, around 85% of them singletons. Sequenced here: peripheral blood, sampled after recovery from COVID-19. The source is an adult who had recovered from COVID-19.

This chain links TRBV7-6 with TRBJ2-1; D tentatively fits TRBD1 or TRBD2 (5 bases each). The CDR3 consists of 14 residues. CDR1 is SGHVS, CDR2 FNYEAQ, per germline. V lost 5 bases to trimming and J lost 8 bases, with 16 bases between them. CDR3: CASSPSLPGHEQFF. The CDR3 DNA follows: TGTGCCAGCAGCCCCTCCCTCCCGGGGCATGAGCAGTTCTTC.

This rearrangement joins TRBV4-1 to TRBJ2-5; 7 bases align to TRBD1. This CDR3 comprises 16 residues. V lost 0 bases, J lost 7 bases, and 11 bases stayed unmatched. The V gene's germline CDR1 is MGHRA and CDR2 YSYEKL. CDR3 DNA: TGCGCCAGCAGCCAAGACACCGGACAGGCCTTCGCGACCCAGTACTTC. This gives the protein CASSQDTGQAFATQYF.

This chain connects TRBV9 to TRBJ1-2; D gene unclear. The CDR3 is 10 residues long. Trimming removed 7 bases from V and 8 bases from J, with 9 bases in between. Germline lookup yields CDR1 SGDLS and CDR2 YYNGEE. CDR3 coding DNA: TGTGCCAGCGGCGGAGCGGGCTACACCTTC. Translation gives CASGGAGYTF.

The chain combines TRBV11-2 with TRBJ1-4; D is undetermined. Germline CDR1 reads SGHAT; CDR2 reads FQNNGV. This CDR3 is built from 14 residues. Trimming left V 1 base short and J 7 bases short, with 10 bases between. CDR3 in amino acids: CASSLGVRTEKLFF. The DNA of the CDR3 is TGTGCCAGCAGCTTAGGAGTCCGTACTGAAAAACTGTTTTTT.

This clone was recorded once. V gene TRBV15 combines with J gene TRBJ2-1, with 15 bases aligning to TRBD2. CDR1 and CDR2 from the germline V gene are LNHNV and YYDKDF (reference sequence). Unmatched junction bases numbered 13, after V lost 3 bases and J lost 7 bases. This CDR3 spans 19 amino acids. The CDR3 sequence is CATSSFPGLAGGKGNEQFF. As DNA, the CDR3 is TGTGCCACCAGCAGCTTCCCGGGACTAGCGGGGGGCAAGGGGAATGAGCAGTTCTTC.

The chain combines TRBV6-2 or TRBV6-3 with TRBJ1-5; no clear D gene. Germline values: CDR1 MNHEY, CDR2 SVGEGT. V lost 5 bases and J lost 2, with 13 bases in between. The length of the CDR3 is 15 residues. The chain's CDR3 is CASSDPGGGNQPQHF. CDR3 DNA: TGTGCCAGCAGTGACCCGGGAGGAGGCAATCAGCCCCAGCATTTT.

About this clone: The junction shows a germline mismatch at one end, possibly a read error. Other DNA sequences in the same sample also yield this CDR3. V and J are TRBV11-3 and TRBJ2-2; TRBD1 matches 8 bases. Germline CDR1 SGHNT, CDR2 YENEEA. The CDR3 extends over 15 amino acids. CDR3 coding DNA: TGCGCCAGCAGCTTCTCTGGACAGGGCGCCGGGGAGCTGTTTTTT. It yields the protein CASSFSGQGAGELFF.

The chain is built from TRBV7-2 and TRBJ2-7; TRBD2 matches at 9 bases. Germline V CDR1 and CDR2: SGHTA, FQGNSA. Germline trimming cut 5 bases from V and 3 bases from J; bases unmatched to any gene: 14. This CDR3 spans 17 amino acids. The CDR3 loop is CASSQAGGGEGGYEQYF. DNA of the CDR3: TGTGCCAGCAGCCAAGCGGGGGGCGGGGAGGGCGGCTACGAGCAGTACTTC.

J is TRBJ1-5 and V is TRBV4-3; D unresolved. The CDR3 is 16 amino acids. The V end lost 0 bases, the J end lost 3 bases, and 12 bases lay between the germline ends. Germline V CDR1 and CDR2: LGHNA, YSLEER. In nucleotides, the CDR3 is TGCGCCAGCAGCCAAGAGGCCCAGGCGGACAATCAGCCCCAGCATTTT. This codes for CASSQEAQADNQPQHF.

The genes are TRBV5-6 and TRBJ2-7; weak D call: TRBD1 (5 bases). This CDR3 contains 15 residues. V dropped 2 bases and J dropped 4 bases, with 16 bases sitting between them. In germline, CDR1 is SGHDT, CDR2 YYEEEE. Written as DNA, the CDR3 is TGTGCCAGCAGCTTCGGTCAGGGAAGACCGTACGAGCAGTACTTC. Translating it yields CASSFGQGRPYEQYF.

The chain uses TRBV6-1 and TRBJ2-2; TRBD1 might be the D (6 bases). V gave up 2 bases and J gave up 7 bases, with 11 bases separating them. The CDR3 runs to 14 residues. CDR1 and CDR2 (germline): MNHNS, SASEGT. This CDR3 reads CASSENPGDGELFF. The DNA for the CDR3 is TGTGCCAGCAGTGAAAATCCAGGGGACGGGGAGCTGTTTTTT.

The rearrangement uses TRBV7-9 and TRBJ1-3, with 7 bases matching TRBD1. The CDR3 loop spans 17 amino acids. J gave up 0 bases and V 6 bases, and 11 bases lay outside the gene matches. Germline V gene lookup returns CDR1 SEHNR and CDR2 FQNEAQ (reference sequence). CDR3 coding DNA: TGTGCCAGCAGGAATGGACAGGAGAGAAGCTCTGGAAACACCATATATTTT. Translated, it gives CASRNGQERSSGNTIYF.

The gene calls are TRBV12-5 and TRBJ2-7; D not certain. The length of the CDR3 is 14 residues. CDR1 LGHNT and CDR2 FRNRAP come from the germline V gene. Trimming removed 2 bases at V and 4 bases at J, with 12 bases between. CDR3: CASGLHLTPYEQYF. CDR3 nucleotide sequence: TGTGCTAGTGGTTTGCATTTAACCCCATACGAGCAGTACTTC.

The chain has TRBV18 and TRBJ2-7; 9 nucleotides agree with TRBD1. With 3 bases clipped from V and 3 bases from J, the junction kept 3 bases outside the gene matches. Germline V gives CDR1 KGHSH, CDR2 LQKENI. The CDR3 covers 14 residues. CDR3 sequence reads: CASSPVTGGYEQYF. The CDR3 nucleotides read TGTGCCAGCTCACCGGTGACAGGGGGCTACGAGCAGTACTTC.

This chain links TRBV3-1 (or the pseudogene TRBV3-2) with TRBJ2-2, with 7 bases that match TRBD2. The CDR3 extends over 16 amino acids. V shed 0 bases and J 1 base; nucleotides not matched to a gene: 2. Germline assignment: CDR1 LGHDT and CDR2 YNNKEL (reference sequence). Written as DNA, the CDR3 is TGTGCCAGCAGCCAAGATAGCGGGTGGAACACCGGGGAGCTGTTTTTT. Residues: CASSQDSGWNTGELFF.

This clone occurred many times. This sequence joins TRBV19 and TRBJ1-3, with D possibly being TRBD1 (6 bases). The V and J ends lost 9 bases and 0 bases respectively, with 18 bases between them. The CDR3 has 16 residues. CDR1 LNHDA and CDR2 SQIVND come from the germline V gene (reference sequence). The CDR3 region has the DNA TGTGCCAGCCAAAGGGCGGGGGCCAGCTCTGGAAACACCATATATTTT. Translating it yields CASQRAGASSGNTIYF.

In its sample, this clone was seen once. The chain is built from TRBV18 and TRBJ2-7; 11 bases map to TRBD1. The germline V gene has CDR1 KGHSH and CDR2 LQKENI. The CDR3 contains 15 residues. V trimming: 3 bases; J trimming: 5 bases; junction bases outside the gene matches: 6. CDR3 in amino acids: CASSPRDRGINEQYF. The CDR3 DNA is TGTGCCAGCTCACCCCGGGACAGGGGGATTAACGAGCAGTACTTC.

This chain joins TRBV6-1 and TRBJ1-1; 7 bases are shared with TRBD1. The CDR3 has 14 residues. Germline V gene lookup returns CDR1 MNHNS and CDR2 SASEGT. V lost 7 bases, J lost 6 bases, and 11 bases stayed unmatched. The CDR3 loop is CASTERGQSPEAFF. Written as DNA, the CDR3 is TGTGCCAGCACCGAACGGGGACAGTCCCCTGAAGCTTTCTTT.

CDR3 sequence: CAISDWGGTEAFF. Written as DNA, the CDR3 is TGTGCCATCAGTGACTGGGGGGGGACTGAAGCTTTCTTT. The V and J genes are TRBV10-3 and TRBJ1-1, with D possibly matching TRBD1 (5 bases). Germline CDR1 and CDR2: ENHRY and SYGVKD. CDR3 length equals 13 residues. Trimming pared 3 bases from V and 5 bases from J, leaving 10 bases between.

The chain recombines TRBV7-3 with TRBJ1-1, with 7 nucleotides matching TRBD1. The germline V gene has CDR1 SGHTA and CDR2 FQGTGA. The J segment lost 4 bases and the V segment lost 5 bases, leaving 10 bases of the junction unmatched. The CDR3 runs to 15 residues. The CDR3 here is CASSPSQGRVTEAFF. The CDR3 bases are TGTGCCAGCAGCCCTTCACAGGGGAGGGTCACTGAAGCTTTCTTT.

V usage is TRBV5-6 and J usage is TRBJ2-7, with 9 bases aligning to TRBD1. V was pared by 2 bases and J by 4 bases, with 7 bases of the junction left unmatched. This CDR3 has 15 amino acids. The germline CDR1 and CDR2 sequences are SGHDT and YYEEEE. This chain's CDR3 is CASSFSGTGRYEQYF. CDR3 nucleotide sequence: TGTGCCAGCAGCTTTTCCGGGACAGGGAGATACGAGCAGTACTTC.

This chain links TRBV7-8 with TRBJ2-3; D perhaps matches TRBD2 (5 bases). V was clipped by 5 bases and J by 2 bases, with 11 bases between them. Germline CDR1 and CDR2: SGHVS and FQNEAQ. This CDR3 has 14 residues. CDR3 bases: TGTGCCAGCAGCCATGACCGGGACACAGATACGCAGTATTTT. This encodes CASSHDRDTDTQYF.

The V gene is TRBV6-4, the J gene TRBJ2-1; 10 bases map to TRBD2. The CDR3 length is 15 residues. J lost 4 bases, V lost 0 bases, and 0 bases had no gene match. CDR1 MRHNA and CDR2 SNTAGT come from the germline V gene. The CDR3 nucleotides read TGTGCCAGCAGTGACTCGACTAGCGGGTACAATGAGCAGTTCTTC. Amino acid sequence: CASSDSTSGYNEQFF.